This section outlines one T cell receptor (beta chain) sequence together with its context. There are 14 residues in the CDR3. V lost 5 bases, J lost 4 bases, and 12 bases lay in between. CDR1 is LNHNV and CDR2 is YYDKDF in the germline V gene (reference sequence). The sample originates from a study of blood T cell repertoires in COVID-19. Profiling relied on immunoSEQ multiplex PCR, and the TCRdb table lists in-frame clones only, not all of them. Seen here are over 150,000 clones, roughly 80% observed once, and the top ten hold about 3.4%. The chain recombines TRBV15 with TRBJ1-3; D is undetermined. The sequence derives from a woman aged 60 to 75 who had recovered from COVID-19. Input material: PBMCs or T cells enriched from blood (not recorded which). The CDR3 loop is CATSLGGLGNTIYF. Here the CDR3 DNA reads TGTGCCACCAGCTTAGGAGGGTTAGGAAACACCATATATTTT.